The T cell receptor (beta chain) under discussion was sequenced for a study of T cell responses to AZD1222 COVID-19 vaccine. Measured with immunoSEQ multiplex PCR; TCRdb has only the in-frame clones, and not every one. The sample consists of over 100,000 clones, 86% of them appearing once. This clone was counted a single time. The target antigen is unknown. The trim removed 3 bases at V and 3 bases at J, leaving 3 bases unmatched. CDR1 MGHRA and CDR2 YSYEKL come from the germline V gene. This CDR3 is built from 14 residues. Findings and limits, study-wide: As reported, nearly half of all spike-specific TCRs target variant regions that are unmutated. Among those given AZD1222, only 5 to 7 were seropositive at baseline.

V gene TRBV4-1 combines with J gene TRBJ2-5, with TRBD1 identical over 8 bases. Sequenced material: peripheral blood, taken on day 0 of AZD1222 vaccination. This clonotype originated in an adult in good health. The CDR3 sequence: CASSHSDREETQYF. The CDR3 nucleotides are TGCGCCAGCAGCCACTCGGACAGGGAAGAGACCCAGTACTTC.